This is a list of T cell receptor beta chains from one sample in a study of OX40 agonist ivuxolimab in advanced cancers. Clones were sequenced by immunoSEQ multiplex PCR, and TCRdb holds only the in-frame ones, with some missing. This table has 75,000 to 80,000 clones, 75% to 90% appearing once. This specimen consisted of CD4+ or CD8+ T cells sorted from blood, obtained in a trial of the OX40 agonist ivuxolimab. These receptors originate from an adult with an advanced solid tumor such as melanoma, head and neck, liver or kidney cancer. CDR3s include the opening cysteine and the closing phenylalanine or tryptophan. The D gene is left open where the match is weak. Size is omitted from some rows. Given values are once, few, many or a class for expanded clones.

d_call	v_call	j_call	clone_size	cdr3_aa	cdr3_nt
TRBD1	TRBV7-8	TRBJ1-2	NA	CASSTTGPGGYTF	TGTGCCAGCAGCACGACAGGGCCCGGGGGCTACACCTTC
NA	TRBV4-3	TRBJ2-1	NA	CASSPSWVYSYNEQFF	TGCGCCAGCAGCCCTTCTTGGGTTTACTCCTACAATGAGCAGTTCTTC
TRBD2	TRBV30	TRBJ2-1	NA	CAWSRTSGGAWYNEQFF	TGTGCCTGGAGTAGAACTAGCGGGGGGGCCTGGTACAATGAGCAGTTCTTC
NA	TRBV28	TRBJ2-2	NA	CASSLGPNTGELFF	TGTGCCAGCAGTTTAGGTCCCAACACCGGGGAGCTGTTTTTT
NA	TRBV2	TRBJ2-2	NA	CASSRGARTGELFF	TGTGCCAGCAGCCGAGGGGCACGGACCGGGGAGCTGTTTTTT
NA	TRBV7-2	TRBJ1-2	once	CASSSPEQVNYGYTF	TGTGCCAGCAGCTCCCCAGAACAGGTTAACTATGGCTACACCTTC
NA	TRBV6-6	TRBJ2-7	NA	CASSYDGVTYEQYF	TGTGCCAGCAGTTACGACGGCGTTACCTACGAGCAGTACTTC
TRBD1	TRBV11-3	TRBJ2-4	NA	CASSFGTGWTINIQYF	TGTGCCAGCAGCTTCGGGACAGGATGGACTATAAACATTCAGTACTTC
NA	TRBV28	TRBJ2-1	NA	CASSKWSRNEQFF	TGTGCCAGCAGTAAATGGTCTCGGAATGAGCAGTTCTTC
TRBD2	TRBV9	TRBJ2-2	few	CASSTTGLALGGELFF	TGTGCCAGCAGCACCACGGGACTAGCGTTGGGCGGGGAGCTGTTTTTT
TRBD2	TRBV11-3	TRBJ2-1	NA	CASSLDMREGYNEQFF	TGTGCCAGCAGCTTAGATATGCGGGAGGGCTACAATGAGCAGTTCTTC
NA	TRBV5-4	TRBJ2-7	once	CASSLEPTREQYF	TGTGCCAGCAGCTTGGAGCCTACACGGGAGCAGTACTTC
NA	TRBV29-1	TRBJ2-4	NA	CSVEAGPAKNIQYF	TGCAGCGTTGAGGCGGGACCAGCCAAAAACATTCAGTACTTC
TRBD2	TRBV19	TRBJ2-3	NA	CASSIRASGTDTQYF	TGTGCCAGTAGTATCAGGGCTAGCGGGACAGATACGCAGTATTTT
NA	TRBV19	TRBJ1-2	NA	CASSATANYGYTF	TGTGCCAGTAGTGCCACAGCTAACTATGGCTACACCTTC
TRBD1	TRBV4-2	TRBJ2-5	once	CASSQAHFPTGGGETQYF	TGTGCCAGCAGCCAAGCCCACTTCCCGACAGGGGGCGGGGAGACCCAGTACTTC
NA	TRBV20-1	TRBJ2-1	NA	CSARRTEQFF	TGCAGTGCTAGACGCACCGAGCAGTTCTTC
TRBD1	TRBV13	TRBJ2-7	NA	CASSSRDRAYEQYF	TGTGCCAGCAGCTCCCGGGACAGGGCCTACGAGCAGTACTTC
TRBD2	TRBV18	TRBJ2-7	once	CASSPAYRAGGPHEQYF	TGTGCCAGCTCACCGGCTTACCGAGCGGGAGGGCCACACGAGCAGTACTTC
TRBD1	TRBV11-1	TRBJ2-7	NA	CASSPRDRAHEQYF	TGTGCCAGCAGCCCCCGGGACAGGGCCCACGAGCAGTACTTC
TRBD1	TRBV27	TRBJ1-2	NA	CASSVTWTGAYGYTF	TGTGCCAGCAGCGTCACTTGGACAGGGGCCTATGGCTACACCTTC
NA	TRBV6-1	TRBJ2-2	NA	CASSVGAGYTGELFF	TGTGCCAGCAGTGTGGGGGCGGGATACACCGGGGAGCTGTTTTTT
NA	TRBV2	TRBJ2-7	NA	CAFSSQNYEQYF	TGTGCCTTTTCGTCACAGAACTACGAGCAGTACTTC
TRBD2	TRBV2	TRBJ2-5	NA	CASSVRAGGLETQYF	TGTGCCAGCAGTGTAAGAGCGGGGGGGCTGGAGACCCAGTACTTC
TRBD1	TRBV25-1	TRBJ2-1	NA	CASSTFQGQSSYNEQFF	TGTGCCAGCAGTACCTTTCAGGGACAGAGCTCCTACAATGAGCAGTTCTTC
NA	TRBV4-1	TRBJ1-2	NA	CASSQDPAGKFNGYTF	TGCGCCAGCAGCCAAGATCCCGCAGGGAAATTTAATGGCTACACCTTC
TRBD2	TRBV5-1	TRBJ2-7	NA	CASSLFSGSYEQYF	TGCGCCAGCAGCTTGTTTAGCGGGAGCTACGAGCAGTACTTC
TRBD2	TRBV7-9	TRBJ2-7	NA	CASSSLAGDPYEQYF	TGTGCCAGCAGCTCTCTAGCGGGAGACCCCTACGAGCAGTACTTC
TRBD1	TRBV9	TRBJ1-6	NA	CASRGQGNPYNSPLHF	TGTGCCAGCAGAGGACAGGGAAACCCCTATAATTCACCCCTCCACTTT
TRBD1	TRBV6-6	TRBJ1-2	NA	CASRPPGQGGNYGYTF	TGTGCCAGCAGACCTCCGGGGCAGGGGGGGAACTATGGCTACACCTTC
NA	TRBV2	TRBJ1-6	few	CASSEATGREDSPLHF	TGTGCCAGCAGTGAAGCGACGGGCCGCGAAGATTCACCCCTCCACTTT
NA	TRBV29-1	TRBJ1-1	NA	CSVVAGGNTEAFF	TGCAGCGTTGTGGCGGGAGGCAACACTGAAGCTTTCTTT
NA	TRBV11-2	TRBJ1-1	NA	CASSFGGGGEAFF	TGTGCCAGCAGCTTTGGCGGGGGCGGTGAAGCTTTCTTT
NA	TRBV13	TRBJ2-4	NA	CASGYTGINIQYF	TGTGCCAGCGGGTACACCGGGATAAACATTCAGTACTTC
NA	TRBV5-4	TRBJ1-1	NA	CASSIPRQDMNTEAFF	TGTGCCAGCAGCATCCCGAGACAAGACATGAACACTGAAGCTTTCTTT
NA	TRBV28	TRBJ1-3	NA	CASSSDRPSGNTIYF	TGTGCCAGCAGTTCGGACAGACCCTCTGGAAACACCATATATTTT
NA	TRBV7-2	TRBJ1-2	NA	CASSFAATGAYGYTF	TGTGCCAGCAGCTTCGCCGCCACGGGGGCGTATGGCTACACCTTC
NA	TRBV30	TRBJ1-1	NA	CAWNEGRDTEAFF	TGTGCCTGGAACGAAGGCAGGGACACTGAAGCTTTCTTT
TRBD1	TRBV7-2	TRBJ2-3	NA	CASSWTGSTDTQYF	TGTGCCAGCAGCTGGACAGGGAGCACAGATACGCAGTATTTT
NA	TRBV7-9	TRBJ2-7	NA	CASSLQGPYEQYF	TGTGCCAGCAGCTTACAGGGACCCTACGAGCAGTACTTC
NA	TRBV19	TRBJ1-1	NA	CASSTWGQMNTEAFF	TGTGCCAGTAGTACCTGGGGGCAGATGAACACTGAAGCTTTCTTT
TRBD1	TRBV9	TRBJ1-1	NA	CASSALTGRNTEAFF	TGTGCCAGCAGCGCCCTGACAGGGCGGAACACTGAAGCTTTCTTT
NA	TRBV7-2	TRBJ1-6	NA	CASSLRGEGNNSPLHF	TGTGCCAGCAGCCTCCGAGGGGAGGGAAATAATTCACCCCTCCACTTT
NA	TRBV19	TRBJ1-5	NA	CASSPRQSSNQPQHF	TGTGCCAGTAGTCCCCGACAGAGTAGCAATCAGCCCCAGCATTTT
TRBD2	TRBV23-1	TRBJ2-2	few	CASRWRTRNTGELFF	TGCGCCAGCAGGTGGAGGACTAGAAACACCGGGGAGCTGTTTTTT
NA	TRBV30	TRBJ1-1	once	CARRSQGRGAEAFF	TGTGCCCGGAGAAGTCAAGGGAGGGGGGCTGAAGCTTTCTTT
NA	TRBV15	TRBJ1-5	NA	CATSRGGGWPQHF	TGTGCCACCAGCAGGGGGGGAGGATGGCCCCAGCATTTT
NA	TRBV29-1	TRBJ2-3	NA	CSADPEGTDTQYF	TGCAGCGCAGACCCGGAGGGGACAGATACGCAGTATTTT
NA	TRBV7-2	TRBJ2-1	NA	CASKPHRISSYNEQFF	TGTGCCAGCAAGCCTCACAGGATCAGCTCCTACAATGAGCAGTTCTTC
TRBD1	TRBV7-9	TRBJ2-2	NA	CASSFPGQGSGELFF	TGTGCCAGCAGCTTTCCGGGACAGGGTTCGGGGGAGCTGTTTTTT
NA	TRBV30	TRBJ1-2	NA	CAWSEPGRGYGYTF	TGTGCCTGGAGTGAACCGGGGAGGGGCTATGGCTACACCTTC
TRBD1	TRBV5-4	TRBJ1-3	few	CASSLIGTGGNTIYF	TGTGCCAGCAGCTTGATTGGGACAGGGGGAAACACCATATATTTT
NA	TRBV7-8	TRBJ2-1	NA	CASSLLDGINEQFF	TGTGCCAGCAGCTTACTTGACGGGATCAATGAGCAGTTCTTC
TRBD1	TRBV6-1	TRBJ1-1	NA	CASRVQGGGTEAFF	TGTGCCAGCAGAGTCCAGGGGGGAGGGACTGAAGCTTTCTTT
NA	TRBV18	TRBJ1-1	NA	CASSSHSDMNTEAFF	TGTGCCAGCTCATCTCACAGTGATATGAACACTGAAGCTTTCTTT
NA	TRBV27	TRBJ2-7	NA	CASTPSYEQYF	TGTGCCAGCACCCCCTCCTACGAGCAGTACTTC
TRBD2	TRBV5-1	TRBJ2-3	NA	CASSLAGGGSDTQYF	TGCGCCAGCAGCTTGGCGGGGGGAGGGTCAGATACGCAGTATTTT
NA	TRBV10-3	TRBJ2-5	NA	CAISTEIQETQYF	TGTGCCATCAGTACAGAAATCCAAGAGACCCAGTACTTC
TRBD1	TRBV5-4	TRBJ2-3	NA	CASSLGTGGTDTQYF	TGTGCCAGCAGCTTGGGGACAGGGGGCACAGATACGCAGTATTTT